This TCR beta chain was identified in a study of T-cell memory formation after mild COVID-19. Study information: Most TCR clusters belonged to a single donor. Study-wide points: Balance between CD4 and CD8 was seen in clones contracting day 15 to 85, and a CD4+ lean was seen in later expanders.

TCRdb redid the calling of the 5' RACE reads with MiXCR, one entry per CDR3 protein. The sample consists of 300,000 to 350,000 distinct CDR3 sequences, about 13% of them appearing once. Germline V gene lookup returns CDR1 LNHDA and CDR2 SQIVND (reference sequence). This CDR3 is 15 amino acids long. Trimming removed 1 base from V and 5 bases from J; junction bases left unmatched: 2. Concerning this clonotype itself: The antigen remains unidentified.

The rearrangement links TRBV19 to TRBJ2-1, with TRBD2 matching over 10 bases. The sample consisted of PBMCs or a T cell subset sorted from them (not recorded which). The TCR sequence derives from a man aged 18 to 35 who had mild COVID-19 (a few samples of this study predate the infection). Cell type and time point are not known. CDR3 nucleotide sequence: TGTGCCAGTAGTATAGCTAGCGGGGGCCACAATGAGCAGTTCTTC. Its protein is CASSIASGGHNEQFF.